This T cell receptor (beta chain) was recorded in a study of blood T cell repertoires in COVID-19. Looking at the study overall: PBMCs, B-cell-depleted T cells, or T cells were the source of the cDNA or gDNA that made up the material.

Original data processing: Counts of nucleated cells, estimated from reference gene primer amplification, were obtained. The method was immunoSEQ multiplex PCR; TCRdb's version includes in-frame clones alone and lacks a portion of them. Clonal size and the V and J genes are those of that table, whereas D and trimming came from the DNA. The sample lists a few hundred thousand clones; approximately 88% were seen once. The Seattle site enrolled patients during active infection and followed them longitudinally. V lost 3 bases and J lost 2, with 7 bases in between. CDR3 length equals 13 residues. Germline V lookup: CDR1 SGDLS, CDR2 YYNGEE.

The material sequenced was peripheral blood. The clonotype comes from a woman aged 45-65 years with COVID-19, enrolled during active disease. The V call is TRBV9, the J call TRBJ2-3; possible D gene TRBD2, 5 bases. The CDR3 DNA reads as TGTGCCAGCAGCGCCGGGGTCACAGATACGCAGTATTTT. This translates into CASSAGVTDTQYF.